One and the same sample provided the 3 T cell receptor beta chains below, sequenced in a study of human thymus T cells. Corrective heart surgery yielded resections, and these provided the thymus tissue. Data came from immunoSEQ multiplex PCR; TCRdb stores just in-frame clones and leaves some out. The sample has 65,000 to 90,000 clones, around 95% seen once. The sample taken for sequencing was thymus tissue. These receptors were taken from a girl under two years old with a congenital heart defect but otherwise immunologically healthy.

In its sample, this clone was seen a few times. J is TRBJ2-7 and V is TRBV2; D gene uncertain. Trimming left V 8 bases short and J 4 bases short, with 3 bases between. Looked up from germline, CDR1 is SNHLY and CDR2 is FYNNEI. The CDR3 runs to 9 residues. CDR3 nucleotides: TGTGCCAGCGGATACGAGCAGTACTTC. Its translation is CASGYEQYF.

The chain links TRBV12-5 to TRBJ2-6; D gene ambiguous. The V end lost 0 bases, the J end lost 2 bases, and 14 bases lay between the germline ends. Germline lookup yields CDR1 LGHNT and CDR2 FRNRAP. The CDR3 contains 18 residues. CDR3 in DNA: TGTGCTAGTGGTTTGGTATGGGCAGGTAAACCTGGGGCCAACGTCCTGACTTTC. Protein: CASGLVWAGKPGANVLTF. Supplemented by reference TRBV12-5 and TRBJ2-6, the full variable domain reads DARVTQTPRHKVTEMGQEVTMRCQPILGHNTVFWYRQTMMQGLELLAYFRNRAPLDDSGMPKDRFSAEMPDATLATLKIQPSEPRDSAVYFCASGLVWAGKPGANVLTFGAGSRLTVL.

This sequence joins TRBV18 and TRBJ2-1; 10 nucleotides agree with TRBD1. Germline V gives CDR1 KGHSH, CDR2 LQKENI. The CDR3 is 16 amino acids. Losses at the gene ends were 4 bases for V and 1 base for J; bases not matched to a gene: 4. CDR3 sequence reads: CASSRQGARSYNEQFF. CDR3 DNA sequence: TGTGCCAGCTCACGACAGGGGGCGCGGTCCTACAATGAGCAGTTCTTC.